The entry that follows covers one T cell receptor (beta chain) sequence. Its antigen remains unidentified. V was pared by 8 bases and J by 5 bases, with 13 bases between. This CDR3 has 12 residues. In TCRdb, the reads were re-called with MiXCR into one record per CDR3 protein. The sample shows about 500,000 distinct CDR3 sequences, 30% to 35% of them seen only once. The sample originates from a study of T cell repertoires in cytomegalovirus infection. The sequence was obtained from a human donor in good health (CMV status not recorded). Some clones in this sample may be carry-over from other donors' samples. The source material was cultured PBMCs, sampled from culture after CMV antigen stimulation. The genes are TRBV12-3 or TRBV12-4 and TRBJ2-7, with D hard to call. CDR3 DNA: TGTGCCAGCGCTTTGATTTGGGACGAGCAGTACTTC. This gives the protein CASALIWDEQYF.